This T cell receptor beta chain was sequenced during a study of shared T cell receptors in the human thymus. Germline CDR1 is KGHSH and CDR2 is LQKENI. The CDR3 is 17 amino acids. J lost 3 bases, V lost 4 bases, and 11 bases had no gene match. Libraries were prepared by immunoSEQ multiplex PCR; TCRdb keeps only in-frame clonotypes and omits some of them. The sample includes some 700,000 clones, 70% to 90% seen only once; the top ten take under 0.012%. These data were likewise used in another study, on human thymus T cells. Per that study: Resected material from corrective heart surgery provided the thymus tissue analysed. Apparent skewing of V and J gene usage characterized both thymic and blood repertoires. The related literature has documented a marked overlap of thymic repertoires among unrelated individuals.

The genes are TRBV18 and TRBJ1-3; TRBD1 agrees at 8 bases. The clonotype was recovered from a girl in the first two years of life with a congenital heart defect. The specimen was thymocytes. The DNA of the CDR3 is TGTGCCAGCTCACACAACGGCAGGGGGCAATATGGAAACACCATATATTTT. Its translation is CASSHNGRGQYGNTIYF.